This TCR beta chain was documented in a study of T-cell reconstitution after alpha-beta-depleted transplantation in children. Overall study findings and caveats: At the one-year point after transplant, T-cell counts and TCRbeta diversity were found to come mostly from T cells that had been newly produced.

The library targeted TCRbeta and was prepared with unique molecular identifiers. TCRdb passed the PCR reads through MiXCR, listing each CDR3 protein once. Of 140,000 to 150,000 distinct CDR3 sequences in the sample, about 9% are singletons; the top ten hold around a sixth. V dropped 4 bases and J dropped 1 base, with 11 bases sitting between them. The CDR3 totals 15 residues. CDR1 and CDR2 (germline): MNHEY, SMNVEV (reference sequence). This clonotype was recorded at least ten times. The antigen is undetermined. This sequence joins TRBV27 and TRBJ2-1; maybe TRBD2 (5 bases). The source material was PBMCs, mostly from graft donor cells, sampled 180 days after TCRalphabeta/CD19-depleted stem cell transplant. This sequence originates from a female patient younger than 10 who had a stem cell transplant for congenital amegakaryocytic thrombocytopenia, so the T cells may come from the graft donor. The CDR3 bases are TGTGCCAGCAGTTCTCCCAGCGGATCCTACAATGAGCAGTTCTTC. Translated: CASSSPSGSYNEQFF.